The rows below give T cell receptor beta chains drawn from one sample of a study of T-cell memory formation after mild COVID-19. TCRdb reanalysed the 5' RACE reads using MiXCR and keeps one entry per CDR3 protein. The data show roughly 350,000 distinct CDR3 sequences, approximately 13% seen once. The sequenced sample consisted of PBMCs or a T cell subset sorted from them (not recorded which). All receptors come from a man younger than 30 who had mild COVID-19 (a few samples of this study predate the infection). Cell type and time point are not known. The CDR3 runs from the conserved cysteine through the conserved F or W. The D gene is left open where the match is weak. Size tells how often a clone was seen (once, few, many) or the class of an expanded clone, and some rows leave it out.

J gene: TRBJ2-7
clone size: NA
V gene: TRBV6-2/TRBV6-3
D gene: NA
CDR3 protein: CASSYSIRQFLTEQYF
CDR3 DNA: TGTGCCAGCAGTTACTCGATTCGGCAGTTCTTAACTGAGCAGTACTTC

J gene: TRBJ2-5
clone size: NA
V gene: TRBV10-3
D gene: NA
CDR3 protein: CAISRTTRGETQYF
CDR3 DNA: TGTGCCATCAGCCGGACTACCCGGGGAGAGACCCAGTACTTC

J gene: TRBJ1-1
clone size: NA
V gene: TRBV6-5
D gene: NA
CDR3 protein: CASSSRTARTEAFF
CDR3 DNA: TGTGCCAGCTCATCGAGGACCGCTCGAACTGAAGCTTTCTTT

J gene: TRBJ1-5
clone size: NA
V gene: TRBV20-1
D gene: TRBD1
CDR3 protein: CSAIDRAAQPQHF
CDR3 DNA: TGCAGTGCGATCGACAGGGCAGCTCAGCCCCAGCATTTT

J gene: TRBJ1-1
clone size: NA
V gene: TRBV7-9
D gene: TRBD1
CDR3 protein: CASSAGQGRNTEAFF
CDR3 DNA: TGTGCCAGCAGCGCCGGACAGGGCCGGAACACTGAAGCTTTCTTT

J gene: TRBJ2-2
clone size: few
V gene: TRBV7-8
D gene: NA
CDR3 protein: CASSHSGAHTGELFF
CDR3 DNA: TGTGCCAGCAGCCACTCGGGGGCCCACACCGGGGAGCTGTTTTTT

J gene: TRBJ2-5
clone size: many
V gene: TRBV7-2
D gene: TRBD2
CDR3 protein: CASSLQRGRETQYF
CDR3 DNA: TGTGCCAGCAGCTTACAGCGGGGGCGTGAGACCCAGTACTTC

J gene: TRBJ1-1
clone size: many
V gene: TRBV5-1
D gene: NA
CDR3 protein: CASSSYGGNTEAFF
CDR3 DNA: TGCGCCAGCAGCTCGTACGGGGGGAACACTGAAGCTTTCTTT

J gene: TRBJ1-5
clone size: few
V gene: TRBV2
D gene: NA
CDR3 protein: CASSDGQPQGPQHF
CDR3 DNA: TGTGCCAGCAGTGATGGACAGCCTCAAGGGCCCCAGCATTTT

J gene: TRBJ2-5
clone size: few
V gene: TRBV6-2/TRBV6-3
D gene: TRBD2
CDR3 protein: CASRSGGAVETQYF
CDR3 DNA: TGTGCCAGCAGAAGCGGGGGGGCCGTTGAGACCCAGTACTTC

J gene: TRBJ1-2
clone size: few
V gene: TRBV20-1
D gene: NA
CDR3 protein: CSALPENYGYTF
CDR3 DNA: TGCAGTGCCCTACCAGAAAACTATGGCTACACCTTC

J gene: TRBJ2-1
clone size: few
V gene: TRBV20-1
D gene: TRBD2
CDR3 protein: CSVRTSGAHNEQFF
CDR3 DNA: TGCAGTGTTCGGACTAGCGGAGCCCACAATGAGCAGTTCTTC

J gene: TRBJ2-2
clone size: NA
V gene: TRBV4-2
D gene: NA
CDR3 protein: CASSQDEVANTGELFF
CDR3 DNA: TGTGCCAGCAGCCAAGATGAGGTGGCGAACACCGGGGAGCTGTTTTTT

J gene: TRBJ2-1
clone size: many
V gene: TRBV5-6
D gene: NA
CDR3 protein: CASSLLGDEQFF
CDR3 DNA: TGTGCCAGCAGCTTGTTGGGCGATGAGCAGTTCTTC

J gene: TRBJ2-2
clone size: many
V gene: TRBV5-5
D gene: NA
CDR3 protein: CASKLYGELFF
CDR3 DNA: TGTGCCAGCAAGCTCTATGGGGAGCTGTTTTTT

J gene: TRBJ2-7
clone size: few
V gene: TRBV27
D gene: TRBD1
CDR3 protein: CASSFAGTGVGEQYF
CDR3 DNA: TGTGCCAGCAGTTTCGCCGGGACAGGGGTTGGCGAGCAGTACTTC

J gene: TRBJ2-5
clone size: many
V gene: TRBV25-1
D gene: TRBD1
CDR3 protein: CASRGQGIPQETQYF
CDR3 DNA: TGTGCCAGCAGGGGACAGGGAATACCGCAGGAGACCCAGTACTTC

J gene: TRBJ2-2
clone size: many
V gene: TRBV5-1
D gene: NA
CDR3 protein: CASRGAENTGELFF
CDR3 DNA: TGCGCCAGCAGGGGTGCCGAGAACACCGGGGAGCTGTTTTTT

J gene: TRBJ2-5
clone size: NA
V gene: TRBV5-4
D gene: NA
CDR3 protein: CASSQSALQFQETQYF
CDR3 DNA: TGTGCCAGCAGCCAGAGCGCGCTCCAGTTCCAAGAGACCCAGTACTTC

J gene: TRBJ2-4
clone size: few
V gene: TRBV7-9
D gene: NA
CDR3 protein: CASSQWGGLRENIQYF
CDR3 DNA: TGTGCCAGCAGCCAATGGGGGGGCCTCCGGGAAAACATTCAGTACTTC

J gene: TRBJ1-2
clone size: few
V gene: TRBV20-1
D gene: TRBD1
CDR3 protein: CSAGDRAFDGYTF
CDR3 DNA: TGCAGTGCGGGGGACAGGGCTTTTGATGGCTACACCTTC

J gene: TRBJ2-7
clone size: few
V gene: TRBV5-6
D gene: TRBD1
CDR3 protein: CASSSAGTGFTHEQYF
CDR3 DNA: TGTGCCAGCAGCTCGGCCGGGACAGGGTTTACCCACGAGCAGTACTTC

J gene: TRBJ2-3
clone size: NA
V gene: TRBV9
D gene: TRBD2
CDR3 protein: CASSPRTSGGSGDTQYF
CDR3 DNA: TGTGCCAGCAGCCCGCGGACTAGCGGGGGCTCGGGAGATACGCAGTATTTT

J gene: TRBJ2-7
clone size: few
V gene: TRBV12-3/TRBV12-4
D gene: TRBD2
CDR3 protein: CASSLSRAKGLAGYEQYF
CDR3 DNA: TGTGCCAGCAGTTTAAGCCGGGCGAAGGGCCTAGCGGGATACGAGCAGTACTTC

J gene: TRBJ2-3
clone size: few
V gene: TRBV28
D gene: TRBD2
CDR3 protein: CASSWVPSGGDTQYF
CDR3 DNA: TGTGCCAGCAGTTGGGTGCCTAGCGGGGGGGATACGCAGTATTTT

J gene: TRBJ2-1
clone size: few
V gene: TRBV5-1
D gene: TRBD1
CDR3 protein: CASSMGQGNEQFF
CDR3 DNA: TGCGCCAGCAGCATGGGACAGGGCAATGAGCAGTTCTTC

J gene: TRBJ2-2
clone size: NA
V gene: TRBV5-1
D gene: TRBD2
CDR3 protein: CASSPSGTTGELFF
CDR3 DNA: TGCGCCAGCAGCCCCAGCGGGACTACCGGGGAGCTGTTTTTT

J gene: TRBJ2-3
clone size: once
V gene: TRBV7-6
D gene: TRBD2
CDR3 protein: CASSRGLAGGTDTQYF
CDR3 DNA: TGTGCCAGCAGCAGGGGACTAGCGGGGGGCACAGATACGCAGTATTTT

J gene: TRBJ1-2
clone size: NA
V gene: TRBV5-1
D gene: NA
CDR3 protein: CASSWAERGDVGYTF
CDR3 DNA: TGCGCCAGCAGCTGGGCCGAACGAGGGGACGTTGGCTACACCTTC

J gene: TRBJ2-1
clone size: NA
V gene: TRBV7-9
D gene: NA
CDR3 protein: CASSSGTFAFNEQFF
CDR3 DNA: TGTGCCAGCAGCTCGGGGACGTTCGCATTCAATGAGCAGTTCTTC

J gene: TRBJ2-7
clone size: NA
V gene: TRBV29-1
D gene: NA
CDR3 protein: CSVLGFDEQYF
CDR3 DNA: TGCAGCGTCCTGGGGTTCGACGAGCAGTACTTC

J gene: TRBJ2-1
clone size: few
V gene: TRBV4-2
D gene: TRBD2
CDR3 protein: CASSQEAGAAYNEQFF
CDR3 DNA: TGTGCCAGCAGCCAAGAAGCGGGGGCTGCCTACAATGAGCAGTTCTTC

J gene: TRBJ2-7
clone size: few
V gene: TRBV6-6
D gene: TRBD1
CDR3 protein: CASSTGGNSYEQYF
CDR3 DNA: TGTGCCAGCAGTACAGGGGGAAACTCCTACGAGCAGTACTTC

J gene: TRBJ1-1
clone size: NA
V gene: TRBV6-6
D gene: NA
CDR3 protein: CASSYSGGITEAFF
CDR3 DNA: TGTGCCAGCAGTTACTCGGGGGGAATCACTGAAGCTTTCTTT

J gene: TRBJ2-5
clone size: few
V gene: TRBV5-1
D gene: NA
CDR3 protein: CASSLFRVQETQYF
CDR3 DNA: TGCGCCAGCAGCTTGTTCAGAGTCCAAGAGACCCAGTACTTC

J gene: TRBJ1-5
clone size: NA
V gene: TRBV4-2
D gene: NA
CDR3 protein: CASSQDVQGGGQPQHF
CDR3 DNA: TGTGCCAGCAGCCAAGACGTACAGGGAGGCGGTCAGCCCCAGCATTTT

J gene: TRBJ2-3
clone size: NA
V gene: TRBV20-1
D gene: NA
CDR3 protein: CSAGTYSTDTQYF
CDR3 DNA: TGCAGTGCCGGGACTTACAGCACAGATACGCAGTATTTT

J gene: TRBJ2-3
clone size: NA
V gene: TRBV7-2
D gene: TRBD2
CDR3 protein: CASSLGTTSGGATDTQYF
CDR3 DNA: TGTGCCAGCAGCTTAGGGACTACTAGCGGGGGGGCGACAGATACGCAGTATTTT

J gene: TRBJ1-2
clone size: few
V gene: TRBV4-3
D gene: NA
CDR3 protein: CASSQGVTGRSGYTF
CDR3 DNA: TGCGCCAGCAGCCAAGGTGTTACAGGAAGGTCAGGCTACACCTTC

J gene: TRBJ2-3
clone size: NA
V gene: TRBV7-8
D gene: NA
CDR3 protein: CASSPKDRYDTQYF
CDR3 DNA: TGTGCCAGCAGCCCGAAAGATCGGTATGATACGCAGTATTTT

J gene: TRBJ1-2
clone size: many
V gene: TRBV7-2
D gene: TRBD1
CDR3 protein: CASVAGGFSPGYTF
CDR3 DNA: TGTGCCAGCGTCGCAGGGGGCTTCTCCCCTGGCTACACCTTC

J gene: TRBJ2-3
clone size: few
V gene: TRBV28
D gene: NA
CDR3 protein: CASSLTGGWNTQYF
CDR3 DNA: TGTGCCAGCAGTTTAACCGGAGGGTGGAATACGCAGTATTTT

J gene: TRBJ2-6
clone size: NA
V gene: TRBV5-1
D gene: NA
CDR3 protein: CASSLEAILGANVLTF
CDR3 DNA: TGCGCCAGCAGCTTGGAGGCTATCCTCGGGGCCAACGTCCTGACTTTC

J gene: TRBJ2-3
clone size: many
V gene: TRBV4-1
D gene: NA
CDR3 protein: CASSQDSMIWLKDTQYF
CDR3 DNA: TGCGCCAGCAGCCAAGATTCGATGATCTGGCTAAAGGATACGCAGTATTTT

J gene: TRBJ2-6
clone size: NA
V gene: TRBV23-1
D gene: TRBD1
CDR3 protein: CASSHRTGGSGANVLTF
CDR3 DNA: TGCGCCAGCAGTCACCGGACAGGGGGGTCGGGGGCCAACGTCCTGACTTTC

J gene: TRBJ1-3
clone size: NA
V gene: TRBV5-1
D gene: NA
CDR3 protein: CASSLRGGGNTIYF
CDR3 DNA: TGCGCCAGCAGCTTGCGAGGCGGCGGAAACACCATATATTTT

J gene: TRBJ2-5
clone size: NA
V gene: TRBV20-1
D gene: NA
CDR3 protein: CSAREGNSGETQYF
CDR3 DNA: TGCAGTGCTAGAGAGGGCAACAGCGGAGAGACCCAGTACTTC

J gene: TRBJ2-5
clone size: few
V gene: TRBV11-2
D gene: NA
CDR3 protein: CASSWQGGETQYF
CDR3 DNA: TGTGCCAGCAGCTGGCAGGGCGGGGAGACCCAGTACTTC

J gene: TRBJ2-1
clone size: NA
V gene: TRBV4-3
D gene: TRBD2
CDR3 protein: CASSQDVRLAGGLEQFF
CDR3 DNA: TGCGCCAGCAGCCAAGATGTCCGGCTAGCGGGGGGTTTAGAGCAGTTCTTC

J gene: TRBJ2-1
clone size: NA
V gene: TRBV11-2
D gene: NA
CDR3 protein: CASSLGAFTNEQFF
CDR3 DNA: TGTGCCAGCAGCTTAGGGGCTTTCACTAATGAGCAGTTCTTC